The T cell receptor (beta chain) under discussion was sequenced for a study of T cells in Graves' hyperthyroidism and ophthalmopathy. Germline CDR1 is SGHVS and CDR2 is FQNEAQ. The length of the CDR3 is 15 residues. The J segment lost 3 bases and the V segment lost 5 bases, leaving 7 bases of the junction unmatched. Study conclusions and caveats: In validation, the model predicted ophthalmopathy. These predictions came a median approximately 6.5 months before onset. Stable hyperthyroidism and ophthalmopathy were separated using 13 V-J signatures.

Patients between 18 and 65 years old had hyperthyroidism, newly diagnosed and lasting under 2 months. Any patient presenting with uncontrolled infection, other autoimmune disease, pregnancy or lactation was left out. With respect to this clonotype: Its antigen is as yet unknown.

Template material for amplifying TCR beta CDR3 regions consisted of RNA transcripts. A first-round RT-PCR of the TCR CDR3 used the HTBI primer set. TCRdb recomputed calls from the multiplex PCR reads with MiXCR, one row per CDR3 protein. Of roughly 570,000 distinct CDR3 sequences in the sample, around 14% are singletons; the top ten hold under 8%. The gene calls are TRBV7-8 and TRBJ1-2, with 9 bases fitting TRBD1. The sample taken for sequencing was blood. This sequence originates from a woman in her 30s with Graves' hyperthyroidism. The CDR3 region has the DNA TGTGCCAGCAGCGTAACGGGACAGGGCGACTATGGCTACACCTTC. It specifies CASSVTGQGDYGYTF.